Below, one T cell receptor (beta chain) is given with its context. The data originate from a study of vaccination and CD4 T cells after COVID-19. Trimming pared 4 bases from V and 4 bases from J, leaving 2 bases between. The CDR3 length is 11 residues. Looked up from germline, CDR1 is MNHNS and CDR2 is SASEGT. TCRdb fed the PCR reads into MiXCR, producing one record per CDR3 protein. The table lists about 19,000 distinct CDR3 sequences, 60% of them singletons. This TCR derives from a human donor who had recovered from COVID-19. V is TRBV6-1 and J is TRBJ1-5; D not resolved. The sequenced sample was CD4+ T cells from blood, obtained after SARS-CoV-2 vaccination. CDR3 residues: CASSGNQPQHF. The CDR3 coding sequence is TGTGCCAGCAGTGGGAATCAGCCCCAGCATTTT.